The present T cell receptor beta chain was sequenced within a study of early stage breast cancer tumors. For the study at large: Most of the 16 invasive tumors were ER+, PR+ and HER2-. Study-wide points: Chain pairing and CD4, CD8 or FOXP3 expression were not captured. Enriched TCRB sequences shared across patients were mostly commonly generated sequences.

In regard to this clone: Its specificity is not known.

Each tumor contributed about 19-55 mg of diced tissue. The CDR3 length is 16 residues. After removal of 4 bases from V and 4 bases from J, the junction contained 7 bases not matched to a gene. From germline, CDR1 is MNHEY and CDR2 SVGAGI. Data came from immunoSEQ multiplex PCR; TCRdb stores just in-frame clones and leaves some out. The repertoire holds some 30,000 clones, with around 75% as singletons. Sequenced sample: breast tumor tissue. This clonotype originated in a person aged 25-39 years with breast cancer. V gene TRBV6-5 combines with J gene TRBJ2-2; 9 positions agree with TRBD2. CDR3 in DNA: TGTGCCAGCAGTTCTTTAGCGGGAGCAGGCACCGGGGAGCTGTTTTTT. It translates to CASSSLAGAGTGELFF.